Below are 20 T cell receptor beta chains sequenced from a single sample in a study of cytomegalovirus exposure and HLA in healthy donors. Sequenced by immunoSEQ multiplex PCR; TCRdb stores in-frame clones only, minus some. The table shows 150,000 to 200,000 clones, with about 82% occurring only once. The sequencing sample was made of PBMCs. The receptors derive from a woman between 18 and 30 years old in good health and CMV-seronegative.

This CDR3 reads CASSILGQASGNTIYF. In DNA form, the CDR3 reads TGTGCCAGTAGTATATTGGGACAGGCCTCTGGAAACACCATATATTTT. The chain joins TRBV19 to TRBJ1-3; 8 bases agree with TRBD1. The CDR3 runs to 16 residues. V was pared by 2 bases and J by 0 bases, with 3 bases of the junction left unmatched. Per the germline V gene, CDR1 is LNHDA and CDR2 is SQIVND (reference sequence).

The V call is TRBV28, the J call TRBJ1-1; unclear D gene. The CDR3 totals 18 residues. Trimming took off 2 bases at V and 1 base at J, with 20 bases between the two ends. Germline assignment: CDR1 MDHEN and CDR2 SYDVKM. DNA for the CDR3: TGTGCCAGCAGTTTAAGGTTAAGCGGACGGGAGGGGAACACTGAAGCTTTCTTT. The encoded protein is CASSLRLSGREGNTEAFF.

The gene calls are TRBV11-2 and TRBJ2-7; TRBD1 might be the D (5 bases). V was trimmed by 4 bases and J by 2 bases, leaving 18 bases between them. The CDR3 is made up of 16 amino acids. Germline V CDR1 and CDR2: SGHAT, FQNNGV. Written as DNA, the CDR3 is TGTGCCAGCAGCTATACCCGGACAAACCCCCCCTACGAGCAGTACTTC. This gives the protein CASSYTRTNPPYEQYF. Together with reference TRBV11-2 and TRBJ2-7, the CDR3 gives the full variable domain: EAGVAQSPRYKIIEKRQSVAFWCNPISGHATLYWYQQILGQGPKLLIQFQNNGVVDDSQLPKDRFSAERLKGVDSTLKIQPAKLEDSAVYLCASSYTRTNPPYEQYFGPGTRLTVT.

CDR3 DNA sequence: TGTGCCAGCAGTTACTCGGGCAGTTTGAACACTGAAGCTTTCTTT. This sequence encodes CASSYSGSLNTEAFF. The rearrangement links TRBV6-6 to TRBJ1-1; no reliable D call. V was pared by 0 bases and J by 0 bases, with 8 bases between. The length of the CDR3 is 15 residues. Germline V gene data show CDR1 as MNHNY and CDR2 as SVGAGI (reference sequence).

The rearrangement joins TRBV27 to TRBJ1-6; no firm D call. Germline-derived CDR1 and CDR2 are MNHEY and SMNVEV (reference sequence). The CDR3 is 15 residues long. V was pared by 3 bases and J by 2 bases, with 8 bases between. Here the CDR3 DNA reads TGTGCCAGCAGTTTCGGAACAGCCTATAATTCACCCCTCCACTTT. The encoded protein is CASSFGTAYNSPLHF.

This clone was counted once. V is TRBV21-1 and J is TRBJ2-1; the table's D call, TRBD2, was not checked against the DNA. TRBV21-1 has pseudogene status. This CDR3 is built from 17 residues. The CDR3 loop is CASSKEPSGGSYNEQFF. CDR3 bases: TGTGCCAGCAGCAAAGAGCCTAGCGGAGGGTCCTACAATGAGCAGTTCTTC.

The chain recombines TRBV7-6 with TRBJ2-6, with D maybe TRBD2 (5 bases). CDR1 is SGHVS, CDR2 FNYEAQ, per germline. V was cut by 5 bases and J by 1 base, with 27 bases left in between. The CDR3 runs to 21 residues. The CDR3 DNA reads as TGTGCCAGCAGCCCCTCATCCCTCCCCCGGGGAGTGCTTTCTGGGGCCAACGTCCTGACTTTC. Its translation: CASSPSSLPRGVLSGANVLTF.

V gene TRBV9 combines with J gene TRBJ1-1; D might be TRBD1 (6 bases). There are 14 residues in the CDR3. Germline values: CDR1 SGDLS, CDR2 YYNGEE. Trimming removed 4 bases at V and 1 base at J, with 11 bases between. CDR3 in DNA: TGTGCCAGCAGCTTGGGACACCAGAACACTGAAGCTTTCTTT. The encoded protein is CASSLGHQNTEAFF.

Points on this clone: One junction end does not reproduce the germline sequence, and a read error may be involved. The chain carries TRBV6-1 and TRBJ1-4; D unresolved. The CDR3 runs to 13 residues. Germline lookup yields CDR1 MNHNS and CDR2 SASEGT. The CDR3 loop is CAHMGETSEKLFF. The CDR3 region has the DNA TGTGCTCATATGGGTGAGACTAGTGAAAAACTGTTTTTT.

This clone has only one observation. J is TRBJ2-3 and V is TRBV5-4; no definite D call. Germline V gives CDR1 SGHNT, CDR2 YYREEE (reference sequence). V was pared by 1 base and J by 2 bases, with 5 bases between. The CDR3 is 13 residues long. The CDR3, as DNA: TGTGCCAGCAGCTTGAAGCACACAGATACGCAGTATTTT. Translating gives CASSLKHTDTQYF.

This clone was counted between two and nine times. The chain recombines TRBV28 with TRBJ1-6; 7 positions agree with TRBD1. Germline V gene data show CDR1 as MDHEN and CDR2 as SYDVKM. V lost 3 bases, J lost 8 bases, and 7 bases stayed unmatched. This CDR3 region has 15 residues. CDR3 sequence (DNA): TGTGCCAGCAGTTTGGGGGCAGGGGGTCATTCACCCCTCCACTTT. Translated: CASSLGAGGHSPLHF.

The gene calls are TRBV6-6 and TRBJ1-1, with TRBD1 identical over 7 bases. This CDR3 comprises 14 residues. Germline V gene lookup returns CDR1 MNHNY and CDR2 SVGAGI (reference sequence). The junction had 10 bases not matched to a gene; V was cut back by 9 bases and J by 3 bases. As DNA, the CDR3 is TGTGCCAGTGAGAGGACAGGCCGGGACACTGAAGCTTTCTTT. This translates into CASERTGRDTEAFF.

The chain recombines TRBV29-1 with TRBJ2-7, with 9 bases lining up with TRBD1. This CDR3 has 13 residues. Germline CDR1 reads SQVTM; CDR2 reads ANQGSEA. V lost 6 bases, J lost 1 base, and 4 bases stayed unmatched. The DNA for the CDR3 is TGCAGCGTGGGACAGGGATTTTCCTACGAGCAGTACTTC. As protein: CSVGQGFSYEQYF.

This clone was counted once. The rearrangement uses TRBV9 and TRBJ2-2, with a tentative D call TRBD1 (5 bases). The CDR3 is 14 amino acids. The V end was cut by 5 bases, the J end by 1 base, with 9 bases between. Germline assignment: CDR1 SGDLS and CDR2 YYNGEE. This CDR3 is CASREGQNTGELFF. The CDR3 region has the DNA TGTGCCAGCAGGGAAGGACAGAACACCGGGGAGCTGTTTTTT. Filled out from reference TRBV9 and TRBJ2-2, the complete variable domain reads DSGVTQTPKHLITATGQRVTLRCSPRSGDLSVYWYQQSLDQGLQFLIQYYNGEERAKGNILERFSAQQFPDLHSELNLSSLELGDSALYFCASREGQNTGELFFGEGSRLTVL.

Only a few counts were recorded for this clone. This chain joins TRBV7-8 and TRBJ1-5; D is unclear. This CDR3 contains 13 residues. Germline CDR1 reads SGHVS; CDR2 reads FQNEAQ. With 2 bases removed from V and 5 bases from J, the gap between germline ends came to 7 bases. As DNA, the CDR3 is TGTGCCAGCAGCTTACTGAGGGATCAGCCCCAGCATTTT. This sequence encodes CASSLLRDQPQHF. The complete variable domain, with remaining parts taken from reference TRBV7-8 and TRBJ1-5, reads GAGVSQSPRYKVAKRGQDVALRCDPISGHVSLFWYQQALGQGPEFLTYFQNEAQLDKSGLPSDRFFAERPEGSVSTLKIQRTQQEDSAVYLCASSLLRDQPQHFGDGTRLSIL.

This sequence joins TRBV6-1 and TRBJ1-1; D might be TRBD1 (5 bases). CDR3 length equals 13 residues. Trimming shortened V by 2 bases and J by 4 bases, and 8 bases separated the two germline ends. The germline gives CDR1 MNHNS, CDR2 SASEGT. The CDR3 bases are TGTGCCAGCAGTGAACAGGGCACCACTGAAGCTTTCTTT. It yields the protein CASSEQGTTEAFF.

The table lists this clone with a few counts. This specimen includes other DNA sequences encoding the same CDR3. V gene TRBV4-1 combines with J gene TRBJ1-5; 10 nucleotides align to TRBD1. Trimming took 1 base from V and 6 from J; bases not matched to a gene: 0. The germline CDR1 and CDR2 sequences are MGHRA and YSYEKL. The CDR3 is 14 residues long. Written as DNA, the CDR3 is TGCGCCAGCAGCCAAGGGACAGGGGGTCAGCCCCAGCATTTT. This encodes CASSQGTGGQPQHF.

The chain is built from TRBV5-1 and TRBJ2-6, with 11 bases lining up with TRBD1. CDR1 and CDR2 from the germline V gene are SGHRS and YFSETQ. V trimming: 3 bases; J trimming: 0 bases; junction bases outside the gene matches: 5. The CDR3 spans 18 residues. The CDR3 protein is CASSSGQGVFSGANVLTF. As DNA, the CDR3 is TGCGCCAGCAGCTCGGGACAGGGGGTGTTCTCTGGGGCCAACGTCCTGACTTTC.

Concerning this clone: The same CDR3 also results from other DNA sequences found in this sample. The rearrangement uses TRBV5-1 and TRBJ2-7; 15 bases are shared with TRBD2. The CDR3 totals 14 residues. CDR1 SGHRS and CDR2 YFSETQ come from the germline V gene. V shed 3 bases, J shed 6 bases, and the junction held 1 base outside the gene matches. The DNA of the CDR3 is TGCGCCAGCAGCTCGGGACTAGCGGGGGGCGAGCAGTACTTC. It translates to CASSSGLAGGEQYF.

The chain couples TRBV28 to TRBJ1-2; D remains unclear. The V end lost 5 bases, the J end lost 8 bases, and 12 bases lay between the germline ends. CDR3 length equals 12 residues. Per germline, CDR1 MDHEN and CDR2 SYDVKM. CDR3 sequence reads: CASSTLTKGYTF. The CDR3 nucleotides are TGTGCCAGCAGTACCCTAACGAAGGGCTACACCTTC.